Given below is one TCR beta chain in context. Its target is unknown. Documented time point: week 23, last vaccination. The study gave 300 ug of mutant IDH1 20-mer peptide per vaccine dose, with topical imiquimod. Patients carried new grade 3 or 4 IDH1-mutant astrocytomas lacking nuclear ATRX. This entry belongs to a study of a mutant IDH1 vaccine in newly diagnosed glioma. Study details: Earlier therapy was either radiotherapy, temozolomide, or both, and most got both.

Using immunoSEQ multiplex PCR, the repertoire was profiled, and TCRdb retains in-frame clones only, with some absent. The table lists about 65,000 clones, more than 75% of them singletons. The sequence derives from a man aged 25-45 years with glioma. The sample consisted of PBMCs, taken from a glioma patient whose treatment included an IDH1 peptide vaccine.

CDR3 coding DNA: TGTGCCAGCAGCGCCGCTGGGGGGACCCGGGTGTCCAATGAGCAGTTCTTC. It translates to CASSAAGGTRVSNEQFF. The chain is built from TRBV9 and TRBJ2-1; maybe TRBD2 (6 bases). CDR3 length: 17 amino acids. V lost 3 bases, J lost 6 bases, and 22 bases lay in between. Germline assignment: CDR1 SGDLS and CDR2 YYNGEE.